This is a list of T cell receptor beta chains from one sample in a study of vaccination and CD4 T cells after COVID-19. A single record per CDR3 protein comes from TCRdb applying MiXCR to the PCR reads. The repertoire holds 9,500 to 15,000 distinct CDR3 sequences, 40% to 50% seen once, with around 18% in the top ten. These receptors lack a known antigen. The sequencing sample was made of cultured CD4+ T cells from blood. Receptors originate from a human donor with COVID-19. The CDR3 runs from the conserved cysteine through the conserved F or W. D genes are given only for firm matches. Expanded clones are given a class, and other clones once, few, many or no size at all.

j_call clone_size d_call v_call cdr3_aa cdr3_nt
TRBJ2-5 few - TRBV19 CASSIHSGGGQTQYF TGTGCCAGTAGTATTCACAGTGGAGGGGGGCAGACCCAGTACTTC
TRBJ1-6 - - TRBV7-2 CASSLGGFSPLHF TGTGCCAGCAGCTTAGGAGGGTTTTCACCCCTCCACTTT
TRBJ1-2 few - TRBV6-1 CASSRGEGYTF TGTGCCAGCAGTAGGGGGGAGGGCTACACCTTC
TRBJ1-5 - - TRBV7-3 CASSQGSNQPQHF TGTGCCAGCAGTCAGGGTAGCAATCAGCCCCAGCATTTT
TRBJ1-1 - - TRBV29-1 CSAEEGTNTEAFF TGCAGCGCCGAGGAGGGTACGAACACTGAAGCTTTCTTT
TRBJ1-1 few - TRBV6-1 CASSENTEAFF TGTGCCAGCAGTGAAAACACTGAAGCTTTCTTT
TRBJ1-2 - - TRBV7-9 CASSHTDENGGYTF TGTGCCAGCAGCCACACCGATGAAAATGGTGGTTACACCTTC
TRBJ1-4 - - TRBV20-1 CSASQGRTNEKLFF TGCAGTGCTAGTCAGGGGAGAACTAATGAAAAACTGTTTTTT
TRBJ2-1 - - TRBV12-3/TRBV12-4 CASSLASPGDEQFF TGTGCCAGCAGTTTAGCTAGCCCTGGGGATGAGCAGTTCTTC
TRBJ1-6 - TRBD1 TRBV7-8 CASSSEQGSSYNSPLHF TGTGCCAGCAGCAGTGAACAGGGGAGCTCCTATAATTCACCCCTCCACTTT
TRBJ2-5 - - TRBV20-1 CSANGAGEQETQYF TGCAGTGCTAACGGGGCTGGGGAGCAAGAGACCCAGTACTTC
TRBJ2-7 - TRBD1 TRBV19 CASSRDRGPLYEQYF TGTGCCAGTAGTAGGGACAGGGGACCACTTTACGAGCAGTACTTC
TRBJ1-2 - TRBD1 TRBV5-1 CASSLDRGILYGYTF TGCGCCAGCAGCTTAGACAGGGGGATATTATACGGCTACACCTTC
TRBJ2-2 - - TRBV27 CATQRGGSTGELFF TGTGCCACCCAACGAGGGGGTAGCACCGGGGAGCTGTTTTTT
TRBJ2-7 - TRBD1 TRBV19 CASSINTGGYEQYF TGTGCCAGTAGTATAAATACAGGGGGCTACGAGCAGTACTTC
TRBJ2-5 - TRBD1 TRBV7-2 CASSIDRGREETQYF TGTGCCAGCAGCATAGACAGGGGGAGGGAAGAGACCCAGTACTTC
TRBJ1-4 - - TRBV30 CAWSVRSEKLFF TGTGCCTGGAGTGTACGGAGTGAAAAACTGTTTTTT
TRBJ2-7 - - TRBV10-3 CAIKGRSSYEQYF TGTGCCATCAAAGGGAGGAGCTCCTACGAGCAGTACTTC
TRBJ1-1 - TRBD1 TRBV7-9 CASSLSSQGGTEAFF TGTGCCAGCAGCTTAAGTTCACAGGGGGGAACTGAAGCTTTCTTT
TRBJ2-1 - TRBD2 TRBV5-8 CASSFIKSGDNEQFF TGTGCCAGCAGCTTCATAAAGAGCGGGGACAATGAGCAGTTCTTC
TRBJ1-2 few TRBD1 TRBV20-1 CSASPGQGVGYTF TGCAGTGCTAGTCCGGGACAGGGGGTCGGCTACACCTTC
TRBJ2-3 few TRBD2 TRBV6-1 CASRTSGRTDTQYF TGTGCCAGCAGAACTAGCGGCCGCACAGATACGCAGTATTTT
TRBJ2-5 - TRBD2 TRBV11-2 CASSSPGSGEETQYF TGTGCCAGCAGCTCCCCCGGTAGCGGGGAGGAGACCCAGTACTTC
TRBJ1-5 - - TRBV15 CATSRASRSNQPQHF TGTGCCACCAGCAGAGCGTCAAGGAGCAATCAGCCCCAGCATTTT
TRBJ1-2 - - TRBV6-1 CASDDRRTAKYGYTF TGTGCCAGCGACGACCGCAGGACAGCGAAATATGGCTACACCTTC
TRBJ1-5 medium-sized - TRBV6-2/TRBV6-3 CASSDPGSQPQHF TGTGCCAGCTCGGACCCGGGGAGTCAGCCCCAGCATTTT
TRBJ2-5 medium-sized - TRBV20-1 CSARDRAPETQYF TGCAGTGCTAGAGACCGGGCCCCAGAGACCCAGTACTTC
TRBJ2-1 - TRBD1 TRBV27 CASSLSTGTASYNEQFF TGTGCCAGCAGTTTATCAACCGGGACAGCCTCCTACAATGAGCAGTTCTTC
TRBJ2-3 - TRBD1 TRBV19 CASRGQGAVDTQYF TGTGCCAGTAGAGGACAGGGGGCGGTAGATACGCAGTATTTT
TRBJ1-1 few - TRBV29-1 CSVDRRDTEAFF TGCAGCGTTGACCGCAGGGACACTGAAGCTTTCTTT
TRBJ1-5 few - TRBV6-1 CASSVIRGGRNQPQHF TGTGCCAGCAGTGTAATTCGGGGAGGTCGCAATCAGCCCCAGCATTTT
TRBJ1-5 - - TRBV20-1 CSARKQGTSNQPQHF TGCAGTGCTCGTAAACAGGGAACTAGCAATCAGCCCCAGCATTTT
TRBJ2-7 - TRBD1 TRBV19 CASSRGQGVGYEQYF TGTGCCAGTAGTAGGGGACAGGGGGTAGGCTACGAGCAGTACTTC
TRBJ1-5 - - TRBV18 CASSTTGPAFQPQHF TGTGCCAGCTCAACAACAGGGCCGGCTTTTCAGCCCCAGCATTTT
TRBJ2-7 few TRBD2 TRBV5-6 CASSFSLGRGSYEQYF TGTGCCAGCAGCTTCTCCCTCGGGAGGGGGTCCTACGAGCAGTACTTC
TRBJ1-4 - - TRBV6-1 CASRALGEKLFF TGTGCCAGCAGGGCACTGGGTGAAAAACTGTTTTTT
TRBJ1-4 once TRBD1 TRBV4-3 CASSPGQVREKLFF TGCGCCAGCAGCCCGGGACAGGTGAGAGAAAAACTGTTTTTT
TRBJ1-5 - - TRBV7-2 CASSQDGAGNQPQHF TGCGCCAGCAGCCAAGATGGTGCGGGCAATCAGCCCCAGCATTTT
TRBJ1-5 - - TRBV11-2 CASSLSTVNQPQHF TGTGCCAGCAGCTTATCGACAGTCAATCAGCCCCAGCATTTT
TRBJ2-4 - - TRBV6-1 CASSEGGMGKNIQYF TGTGCCAGCAGTGAGGGGGGAATGGGCAAAAACATTCAGTACTTC
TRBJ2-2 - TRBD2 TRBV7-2 CASSPTSGGIGELFF TGTGCCAGCAGCCCGACTAGCGGGGGGATCGGGGAGCTGTTTTTT